A selection of T cell receptor beta chains follows, all from one sample in a study of OX40 agonist ivuxolimab in advanced cancers. Produced via immunoSEQ multiplex PCR; TCRdb's table is partial and in-frame only. The sample yields approximately 100,000 clones, 75% to 95% seen once. The sequences come from CD4+ or CD8+ T cells sorted from blood, collected in a trial of the OX40 agonist ivuxolimab. The source of these receptors is an adult with an advanced solid tumor such as melanoma, head and neck, liver or kidney cancer. CDR3s include the opening cysteine and the closing phenylalanine or tryptophan. The D gene is left open where the match is weak. Clone size is stated in some rows and not others, as once, few, many or a class when expanded.

CDR3nt,CDR3aa,j_gene,abundance,d_gene,v_gene
TGTGCCAGCAGTTTTACTAGCGTGGAGACCCAGTACTTC,CASSFTSVETQYF,TRBJ2-5,-,TRBD2,TRBV28
TGTGCCAGCAGCCAGCCGGCGGGCGGCCTGGAGACCCAGTACTTC,CASSQPAGGLETQYF,TRBJ2-5,-,-,TRBV5-4
TGTGCCAGCAGCCCCCGGGACGGCCTTTGGGACGAGCAGTACTTC,CASSPRDGLWDEQYF,TRBJ2-7,-,-,TRBV7-2
TGTGCCAACACAGAAGACAGGGGGCGCCGTACCGGGGAGCTGTTTTTT,CANTEDRGRRTGELFF,TRBJ2-2,once,TRBD1,TRBV2
TGTGCCAGTAGTATTGAAGGGGATACTGAGCAGTTCTTC,CASSIEGDTEQFF,TRBJ2-1,-,-,TRBV19
TGTGCCAGCAGCAGAGCTGGGACAGGGGGTTCCTACGAGCAGTACTTC,CASSRAGTGGSYEQYF,TRBJ2-7,-,TRBD1,TRBV7-8
TGTGCCAGCAGTTATGGGATTGGAGAGACCCAGTACTTC,CASSYGIGETQYF,TRBJ2-5,-,-,TRBV7-2
TGTGCCAGCAGCTTGGAAGGGATGCGTAATTCGAACACTGAAGCTTTCTTT,CASSLEGMRNSNTEAFF,TRBJ1-1,-,-,TRBV5-4
TGTGCCAGCAGGAAGGGTTATCGCCCTAGCACAGATACGCAGTATTTT,CASRKGYRPSTDTQYF,TRBJ2-3,-,-,TRBV2
TGTGCCAGCTCGCCGGGACAGGGGGCATCCGGGGAGCTGTTTTTT,CASSPGQGASGELFF,TRBJ2-2,-,TRBD1,TRBV18
TGTGCCAGTAGTATACCGCGGGACAGGTTGCGTCAGCCCCAGCATTTT,CASSIPRDRLRQPQHF,TRBJ1-5,-,TRBD1,TRBV19
TGCGCCAGCAGCCAAGTAAGAGAGCAGCCCCAGCATTTT,CASSQVREQPQHF,TRBJ1-5,few,-,TRBV4-1
TGTGCCAGCAGTTTTGGATGGCAAGAGACCCAGTACTTC,CASSFGWQETQYF,TRBJ2-5,-,-,TRBV28
TGTGCCAGCCGATGGACAGGGGGTTCCTACGAGCAGTACTTC,CASRWTGGSYEQYF,TRBJ2-7,-,TRBD1,TRBV28
TGTGCCAGCAGCTTTGACGGGGGTCAGCCCCAGCATTTT,CASSFDGGQPQHF,TRBJ1-5,-,-,TRBV5-4